The 7 T cell receptor beta chains below all came from one sample that was sequenced in a study of blood T cell repertoires in COVID-19. The assay was immunoSEQ multiplex PCR, and TCRdb's table has in-frame clones only and misses some. The sample records hundreds of thousands of clones, around 86% being singletons. Specimen: peripheral blood. All receptors derive from a human donor in a cohort sampled during active COVID-19.

J is TRBJ1-1 and V is TRBV30; 8 bases map to TRBD1. The ends lost 5 bases at V and 1 base at J; junction bases unmatched: 0. The V gene's germline CDR1 is GTSNPN and CDR2 SVGIG (reference sequence). The CDR3 has 12 amino acids. CDR3 sequence (DNA): TGTGCCTGGGACAGGGGGAACACTGAAGCTTTCTTT. Residues: CAWDRGNTEAFF.

The V call is TRBV2, the J call TRBJ1-4; possibly TRBD1 for D (5 bases). Germline-derived CDR1 and CDR2 are SNHLY and FYNNEI. Trimming took off 2 bases at V and 4 bases at J, with 11 bases between the two ends. CDR3 length: 15 amino acids. The CDR3 here is CASSEHGQGNEKLFF. CDR3 bases: TGTGCCAGCAGTGAACATGGGCAGGGTAATGAAAAACTGTTTTTT.

The genes are TRBV9 and TRBJ2-2; 7 nucleotides match TRBD2. The V segment lost 0 bases and the J segment 2 bases; nucleotides outside the gene matches: 4. The CDR3 contains 16 residues. Per germline, CDR1 SGDLS and CDR2 YYNGEE. The CDR3 DNA reads TGTGCCAGCAGCGTAGTTGGGACTATTAACACCGGGGAGCTGTTTTTT. This encodes CASSVVGTINTGELFF.

The rearrangement links TRBV5-6 to TRBJ2-7; D gene uncertain. This CDR3 is 14 amino acids long. V was shortened by 0 bases and J by 2 bases, with 9 bases between the two germline ends. Germline loops: CDR1 SGHDT, CDR2 YYEEEE. The CDR3 DNA reads as TGTGCCAGCAGCTTGGGGTCCAACACCTACGAGCAGTACTTC. Protein sequence: CASSLGSNTYEQYF.

This clone was recorded a few times. V gene TRBV6-1 combines with J gene TRBJ1-2; TRBD1 is a possible D gene (6 bases). The V end was cut by 0 bases, the J end by 2 bases, with 19 bases between. The CDR3 sequence is 18 residues long. CDR1 is MNHNS, CDR2 SASEGT, per germline. The CDR3 region has the DNA TGTGCCAGCAGTGAAGCGAGATGGGTGGCAGGGGCAAACTATGGCTACACCTTC. Encoded protein: CASSEARWVAGANYGYTF.

This clone was observed a handful of times. The chain uses TRBV9 and TRBJ2-1, with 11 bases matching TRBD2. Germline V gene lookup returns CDR1 SGDLS and CDR2 YYNGEE. This CDR3 contains 16 residues. The V gene end was trimmed by 3 bases and the J gene end by 7 bases; junction bases not matched to a gene: 9. The chain's CDR3 is CASSAVAGGPWNEQFF. The CDR3 DNA reads as TGTGCCAGCAGCGCCGTAGCGGGAGGGCCTTGGAATGAGCAGTTCTTC.

For this clone: At one end the junction does not follow the germline gene, possibly because of a read error. The chain uses TRBV7-2 and TRBJ2-7; weak D call: TRBD2 (5 bases). CDR3 length: 13 residues. Germline-derived CDR1 and CDR2 are SGHTA and FQGNSA. The CDR3 coding sequence is TGTGCCAGCAGCTTTGCGGGCGAGCCTCGGCGGGACTTC. This gives the protein CASSFAGEPRRDF.